The 19 T cell receptor beta chains below all came from one sample that was sequenced in a study of T cell responses to AZD1222 COVID-19 vaccine (dated by TCRdb to the early 2020s). The label giving this sample's time point can be read as: baseline before first vaccination. Library creation used the immunoSEQ multiplex PCR assay. TCRdb took over this immuneACCESS table, retaining in-frame rearrangements with V and J assigned. Such tables are incomplete; in checked studies, under half of the missing clones stem from an unresolved V gene, and the remainder is unexplained. This sample gives 100,000 to 150,000 clones in total; 75% to 90% of them show up just once. Clones ranked in the top ten supply about 5% of the sample. The starting material was peripheral blood, obtained on day 0 of AZD1222 vaccination. All receptors derive from an adult in good health.

This clone appeared a few times. CDR3 in amino acids: CASSLNPRGETQYF. Here the CDR3 DNA reads TGTGCCAGCAGCTTAAACCCCCGGGGGGAGACCCAGTACTTC. V is TRBV7-2 and J is TRBJ2-5; D perhaps matches TRBD2 (6 bases). From germline, CDR1 is SGHTA and CDR2 FQGNSA. The V gene lost 2 bases and the J gene lost 5 bases, with 12 bases spanning the gap. The CDR3 runs to 14 residues.

This chain joins TRBV30 and TRBJ1-2; 7 bases map to TRBD1. The CDR3 contains 14 residues. Germline assignment: CDR1 GTSNPN and CDR2 SVGIG (reference sequence). After removal of 3 bases from V and 6 bases from J, the junction contained 10 bases not matched to a gene. The DNA of the CDR3 is TGTGCCTGGAGCCGGACAGGTAGATGGGATGGCTACACCTTC. Translated, it gives CAWSRTGRWDGYTF.

This chain uses TRBV28 with TRBJ1-1; maybe TRBD1 (6 bases). CDR1 MDHEN and CDR2 SYDVKM come from the germline V gene. This CDR3 is 17 amino acids long. Trimming pared 7 bases from V and 0 bases from J, leaving 21 bases between. The chain's CDR3 is CASTRPGGFPMNTEAFF. CDR3 DNA sequence: TGTGCCAGCACCCGTCCGGGGGGCTTTCCAATGAACACTGAAGCTTTCTTT.

The chain combines TRBV3-1 (or the pseudogene TRBV3-2) with TRBJ1-4; D not certain. V was pared by 3 bases and J by 7 bases, with 9 bases between. The CDR3 sequence is 13 residues long. Germline V gene lookup returns CDR1 LGHDT and CDR2 YNNKEL (reference sequence). For the CDR3, the DNA is TGTGCCAGCAGCCAGGGCTGGGGTGAAAAACTGTTTTTT. Its protein product is CASSQGWGEKLFF.

The rearrangement uses TRBV27 and TRBJ2-1; D possibly corresponds to TRBD1 (6 bases). Germline V gene data show CDR1 as MNHEY and CDR2 as SMNVEV (reference sequence). Deletions cut 6 bases from V and 9 bases from J, with 18 bases between. The CDR3 covers 14 residues. The CDR3, as DNA: TGTGCCAGCAGACCTCTTGGTGGGGGCACTGAGCAGTTCTTC. Translating it yields CASRPLGGGTEQFF.

The chain links TRBV11-3 to TRBJ2-2; 9 nucleotides align to TRBD2. Germline trimming cut 1 base from V and 0 bases from J; bases unmatched to any gene: 3. The CDR3 sequence is 17 residues long. The germline V gene has CDR1 SGHNT and CDR2 YENEEA. The CDR3, as DNA: TGTGCCAGCAGCTTAGTGGCTAGCGGGACGAACACCGGGGAGCTGTTTTTT. This codes for CASSLVASGTNTGELFF.

Here the CDR3 DNA reads TGTGCCAGCAGTTATTGGGTCAGCTACGAGCAGTACTTC. Translation: CASSYWVSYEQYF. This rearrangement joins TRBV6-2 or TRBV6-3 to TRBJ2-7, with D unclear. This CDR3 contains 13 residues. The germline V gene encodes CDR1 MNHEY and CDR2 SVGEGT. Trimming stripped 3 bases from V and 3 bases from J, with 9 bases between.

There are many counts of this clone. This chain joins TRBV6-2 or TRBV6-3 and TRBJ2-7; a weak D match, TRBD1 (6 bases). This CDR3 is built from 14 residues. Germline-derived CDR1 and CDR2 are MNHEY and SVGEGT. Trimming shortened V by 4 bases and J by 3 bases, and 13 bases separated the two germline ends. CDR3: CASSFQGPSYEQYF. The CDR3, as DNA: TGTGCCAGCAGTTTCCAGGGGCCTAGCTACGAGCAGTACTTC.

The CDR3 spells CASSVRTGTENEQFF. The CDR3 DNA is TGTGCCAGCAGCGTCCGAACCGGGACCGAAAATGAGCAGTTCTTC. The V and J genes are TRBV11-2 and TRBJ2-1; D could derive from TRBD1 or TRBD2 (5 bases each). The germline gives CDR1 SGHAT, CDR2 FQNNGV. Between the trimmed V and J ends, which lost 5 bases and 7 bases, there was a span of 18 bases. The CDR3 has 15 amino acids.

The chain uses TRBV4-1 and TRBJ1-3, with D possibly being TRBD1 (6 bases). This CDR3 comprises 15 residues. Trimming shortened V by 4 bases and J by 2 bases, and 12 bases separated the two germline ends. Germline CDR1 and CDR2: MGHRA and YSYEKL. Here the CDR3 DNA reads TGCGCCAGCAGCCCCTCCAGGACAGCTGGAAACACCATATATTTT. Its translation is CASSPSRTAGNTIYF.

The gene calls are TRBV30 and TRBJ1-2; possibly TRBD1 for D (5 bases). This CDR3 is 12 amino acids long. V lost 4 bases and J 4 bases, leaving 10 bases between the germline ends. Germline assignment: CDR1 GTSNPN and CDR2 SVGIG (reference sequence). DNA of the CDR3: TGTGCCTGGACTCCGCAGGGCTATGGCTACACCTTC. This sequence encodes CAWTPQGYGYTF.

The genes are TRBV30 and TRBJ1-3; the D is unclear. The length of the CDR3 is 16 residues. The ends were cut back, 0 bases at V and 2 bases at J, with 14 bases in the middle. CDR1 and CDR2 (germline): GTSNPN, SVGIG (reference sequence). The CDR3 sequence is CAWSVLSQLAGNTIYF. Here the CDR3 DNA reads TGTGCCTGGAGTGTACTAAGTCAACTGGCTGGAAACACCATATATTTT.

The rearrangement uses TRBV7-9 and TRBJ2-7; perhaps TRBD2 as D (5 bases). Germline V lookup: CDR1 SEHNR, CDR2 FQNEAQ (reference sequence). Trimming removed 2 bases at V and 4 bases at J, with 15 bases between. The CDR3 extends over 15 amino acids. The CDR3 coding sequence is TGTGCCAGCAGCTTAAACCTAGCTCCTAGGTACGAGCAGTACTTC. This gives the protein CASSLNLAPRYEQYF.

The V gene is TRBV2, the J gene TRBJ2-5, with TRBD2 matching 7 bases. The CDR3 has 14 amino acids. Germline V CDR1 and CDR2: SNHLY, FYNNEI. V dropped 6 bases and J dropped 5; count of bases not matched to a gene: 9. CDR3: CASRIEWGGETQYF. CDR3 DNA sequence: TGTGCCAGCAGGATCGAGTGGGGAGGGGAGACCCAGTACTTC.

This chain uses TRBV9 with TRBJ1-4, with D uncertain. The germline V gene encodes CDR1 SGDLS and CDR2 YYNGEE. This CDR3 contains 14 residues. The germline V and J ends were trimmed by 2 bases and 0 bases, with 5 bases remaining between them. The CDR3 is CASSVLATNEKLFF. The CDR3 DNA reads as TGTGCCAGCAGCGTGTTGGCAACTAATGAAAAACTGTTTTTT.

The chain couples TRBV29-1 to TRBJ2-6; D unclear. The CDR3 consists of 14 residues. The V end was cut by 4 bases, the J end by 2 bases, with 9 bases between. Germline loops: CDR1 SQVTM, CDR2 ANQGSEA. The CDR3 loop reads CSVAEEAGANVLTF. Here the CDR3 DNA reads TGCAGCGTTGCTGAAGAGGCTGGGGCCAACGTCCTGACTTTC.

This chain links TRBV20-1 with TRBJ2-2; D gene uncertain. Germline assignment: CDR1 DFQATT and CDR2 SNEGSKA (reference sequence). The CDR3 runs 11 residues. V was pared by 3 bases and J by 7 bases, with 6 bases between. The CDR3 region is CSASRVGELFF. The CDR3 region has the DNA TGCAGTGCTAGTCGGGTCGGGGAGCTGTTTTTT.

V gene TRBV11-2 combines with J gene TRBJ1-2, with D possibly matching TRBD1 (6 bases). V lost 4 bases and J lost 5, with 8 bases in between. Germline CDR1 is SGHAT and CDR2 is FQNNGV. The CDR3 spans 12 residues. The CDR3 protein is CASSYGQYGYTF. Here the CDR3 DNA reads TGTGCCAGCAGCTATGGACAGTATGGCTACACCTTC.

V and J are TRBV6-1 and TRBJ1-6; D is unresolved. V dropped 3 bases and J dropped 3 bases, with 12 bases sitting between them. Germline CDR1 and CDR2: MNHNS and SASEGT. CDR3 size: 16 residues. CDR3 nucleotides: TGTGCCAGCAGTGATGGGCAGGCGCTCTATAATTCACCCCTCCACTTT. As protein: CASSDGQALYNSPLHF.